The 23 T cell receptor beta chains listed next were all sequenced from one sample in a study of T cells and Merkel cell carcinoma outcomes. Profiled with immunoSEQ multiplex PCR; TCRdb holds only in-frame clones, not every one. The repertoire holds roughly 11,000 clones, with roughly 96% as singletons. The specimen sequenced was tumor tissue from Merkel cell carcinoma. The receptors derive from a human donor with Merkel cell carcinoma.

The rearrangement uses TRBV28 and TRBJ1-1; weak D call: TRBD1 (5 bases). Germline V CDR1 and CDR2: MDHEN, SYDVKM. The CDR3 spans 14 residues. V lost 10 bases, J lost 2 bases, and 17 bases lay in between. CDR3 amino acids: CATKAGGINTEAFF. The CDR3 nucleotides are TGTGCCACCAAGGCTGGGGGGATAAACACTGAAGCTTTCTTT.

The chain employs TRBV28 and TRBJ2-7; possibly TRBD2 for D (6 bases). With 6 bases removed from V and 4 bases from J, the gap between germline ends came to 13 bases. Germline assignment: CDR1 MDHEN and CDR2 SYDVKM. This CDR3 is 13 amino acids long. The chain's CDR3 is CASRDGTQYEQYF. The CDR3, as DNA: TGTGCCAGCAGAGACGGGACTCAGTACGAGCAGTACTTC.

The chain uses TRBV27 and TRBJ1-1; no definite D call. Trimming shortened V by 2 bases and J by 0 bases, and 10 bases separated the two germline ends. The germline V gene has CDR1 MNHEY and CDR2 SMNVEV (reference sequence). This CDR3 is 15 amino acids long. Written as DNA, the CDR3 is TGTGCCAGCAGTTTACGCAGACCGATGAACACTGAAGCTTTCTTT. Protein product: CASSLRRPMNTEAFF.

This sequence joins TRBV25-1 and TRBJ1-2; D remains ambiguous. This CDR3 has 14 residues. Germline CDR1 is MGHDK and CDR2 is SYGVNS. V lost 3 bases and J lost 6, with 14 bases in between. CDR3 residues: CASSDPFKLDGYTF. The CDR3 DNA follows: TGTGCCAGCAGTGATCCTTTTAAACTGGATGGCTACACCTTC.

The CDR3 region is CASSIHRPGQLYGYTF. CDR3 nucleotides: TGTGCCAGTAGTATTCACCGACCGGGACAGCTTTATGGCTACACCTTC. The rearrangement joins TRBV19 to TRBJ1-2; 7 nucleotides line up with TRBD1. The V gene end was trimmed by 3 bases and the J gene end by 5 bases; junction bases not matched to a gene: 12. Germline values: CDR1 LNHDA, CDR2 SQIVND (reference sequence). The CDR3 sequence is 16 residues long.

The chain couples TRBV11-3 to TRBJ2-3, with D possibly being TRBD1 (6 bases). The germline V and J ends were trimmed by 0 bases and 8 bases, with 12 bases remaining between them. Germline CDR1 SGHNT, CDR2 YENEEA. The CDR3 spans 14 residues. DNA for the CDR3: TGTGCCAGCAGCTTAGACGGGACAACGGGTACGCAGTATTTT. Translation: CASSLDGTTGTQYF.

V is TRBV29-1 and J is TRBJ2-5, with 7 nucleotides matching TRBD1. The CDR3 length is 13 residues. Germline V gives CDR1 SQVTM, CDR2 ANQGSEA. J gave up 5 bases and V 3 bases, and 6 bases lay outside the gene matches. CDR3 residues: CSVDQGVWETQYF. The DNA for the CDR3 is TGCAGCGTTGATCAGGGGGTCTGGGAGACCCAGTACTTC.

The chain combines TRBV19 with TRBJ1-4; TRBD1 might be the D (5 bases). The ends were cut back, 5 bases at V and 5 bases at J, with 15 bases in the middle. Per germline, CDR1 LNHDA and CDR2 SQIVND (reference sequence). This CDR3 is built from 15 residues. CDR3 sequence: CASSPTRTRNEKLFF. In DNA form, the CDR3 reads TGTGCCAGTAGTCCTACTCGGACAAGGAATGAAAAACTGTTTTTT.

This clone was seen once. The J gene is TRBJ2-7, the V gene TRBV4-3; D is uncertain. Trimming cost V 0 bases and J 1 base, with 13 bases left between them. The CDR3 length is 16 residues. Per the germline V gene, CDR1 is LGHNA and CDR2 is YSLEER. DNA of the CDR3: TGCGCCAGCAGCCAAGATATCGGCCGATCATCCTACGAGCAGTACTTC. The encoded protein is CASSQDIGRSSYEQYF.

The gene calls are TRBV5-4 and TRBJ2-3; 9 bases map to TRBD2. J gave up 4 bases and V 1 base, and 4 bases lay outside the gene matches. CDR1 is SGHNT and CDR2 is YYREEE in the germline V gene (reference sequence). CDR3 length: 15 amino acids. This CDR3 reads CASSLIAGDADTQYF. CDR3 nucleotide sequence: TGTGCCAGCAGCTTGATAGCGGGAGACGCAGATACGCAGTATTTT.

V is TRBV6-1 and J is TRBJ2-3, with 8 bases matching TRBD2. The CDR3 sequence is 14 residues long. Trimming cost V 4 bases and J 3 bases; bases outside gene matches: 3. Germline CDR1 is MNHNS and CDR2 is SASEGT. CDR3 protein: CASSAAGGTDTQYF. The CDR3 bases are TGTGCCAGCAGTGCGGCGGGAGGAACAGATACGCAGTATTTT.

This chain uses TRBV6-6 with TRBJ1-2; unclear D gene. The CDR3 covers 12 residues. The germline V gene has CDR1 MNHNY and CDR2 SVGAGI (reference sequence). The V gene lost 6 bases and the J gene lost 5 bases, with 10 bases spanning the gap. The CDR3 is CASSPEPYGYTF. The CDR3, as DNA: TGTGCCAGCAGCCCCGAGCCTTATGGCTACACCTTC.

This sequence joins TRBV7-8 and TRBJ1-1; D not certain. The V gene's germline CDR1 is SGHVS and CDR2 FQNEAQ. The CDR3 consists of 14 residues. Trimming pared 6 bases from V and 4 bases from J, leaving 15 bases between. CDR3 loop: CASRQRAKGTEAFF. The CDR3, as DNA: TGTGCCAGCAGACAGAGGGCAAAGGGCACTGAAGCTTTCTTT.

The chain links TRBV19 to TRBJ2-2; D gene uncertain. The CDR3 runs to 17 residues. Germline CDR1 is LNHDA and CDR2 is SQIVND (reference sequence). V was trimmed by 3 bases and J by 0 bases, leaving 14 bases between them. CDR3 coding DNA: TGTGCCAGTAGTATCCACCCAACCCTCGCGAACACCGGGGAGCTGTTTTTT. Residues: CASSIHPTLANTGELFF.

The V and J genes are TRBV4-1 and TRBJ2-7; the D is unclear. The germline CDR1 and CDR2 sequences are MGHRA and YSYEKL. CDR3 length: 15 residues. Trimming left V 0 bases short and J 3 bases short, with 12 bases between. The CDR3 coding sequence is TGCGCCAGCAGCCAAGAACTAACATACCACTACGAGCAGTACTTC. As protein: CASSQELTYHYEQYF.

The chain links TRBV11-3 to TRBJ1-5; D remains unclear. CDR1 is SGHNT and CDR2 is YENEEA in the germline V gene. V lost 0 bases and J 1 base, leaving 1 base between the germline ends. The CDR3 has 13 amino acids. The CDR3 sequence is CASSLDSNQPQHF. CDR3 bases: TGTGCCAGCAGCTTAGACAGCAATCAGCCCCAGCATTTT.

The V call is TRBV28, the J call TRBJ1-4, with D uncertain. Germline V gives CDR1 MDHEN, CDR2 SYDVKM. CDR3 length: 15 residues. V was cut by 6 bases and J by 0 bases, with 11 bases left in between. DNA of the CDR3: TGTGCCAGCAGCCTGACGGTTGCAACTAATGAAAAACTGTTTTTT. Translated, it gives CASSLTVATNEKLFF.

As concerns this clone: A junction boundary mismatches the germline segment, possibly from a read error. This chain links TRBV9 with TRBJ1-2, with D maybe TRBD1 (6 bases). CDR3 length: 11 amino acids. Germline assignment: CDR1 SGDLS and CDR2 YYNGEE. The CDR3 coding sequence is TGTGCCAGCAGCGGGGGGGCGGTTCTGCACTTC. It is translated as CASSGGAVLHF. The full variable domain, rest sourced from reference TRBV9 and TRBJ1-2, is DSGVTQTPKHLITATGQRVTLRCSPRSGDLSVYWYQQSLDQGLQFLIQYYNGEERAKGNILERFSAQQFPDLHSELNLSSLELGDSALYFCASSGGAVLHFGSGTRLTVV.

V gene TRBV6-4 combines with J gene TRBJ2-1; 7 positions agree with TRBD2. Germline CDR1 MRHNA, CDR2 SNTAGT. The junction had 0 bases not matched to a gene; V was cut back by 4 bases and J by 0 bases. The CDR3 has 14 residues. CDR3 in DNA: TGTGCCAGCAGTGGCGGGAGCTCCTACAATGAGCAGTTCTTC. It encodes CASSGGSSYNEQFF.

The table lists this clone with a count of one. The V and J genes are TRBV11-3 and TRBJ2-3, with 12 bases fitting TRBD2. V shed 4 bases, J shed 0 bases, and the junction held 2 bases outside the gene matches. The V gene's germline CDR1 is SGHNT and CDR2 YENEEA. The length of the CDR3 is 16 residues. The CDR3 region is CASSSGLAGSTDTQYF. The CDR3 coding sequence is TGTGCCAGCAGCTCCGGACTAGCGGGGAGCACAGATACGCAGTATTTT.

CDR3 DNA sequence: TGCAGCGTTGAACATCCCGCAGGGCGAGAGACCCAGTACTTC. It specifies CSVEHPAGRETQYF. The genes are TRBV29-1 and TRBJ2-5, with D perhaps TRBD1 (5 bases). Trimming removed 2 bases at V and 4 bases at J, with 14 bases between. The CDR3 covers 14 residues. Germline values: CDR1 SQVTM, CDR2 ANQGSEA.

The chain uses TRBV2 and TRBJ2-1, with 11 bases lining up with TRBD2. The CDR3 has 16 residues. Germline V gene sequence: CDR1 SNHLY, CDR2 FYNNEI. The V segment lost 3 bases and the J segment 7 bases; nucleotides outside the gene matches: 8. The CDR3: CASSERIAGGSNEQFF. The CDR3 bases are TGTGCCAGCAGTGAGCGAATAGCGGGAGGGTCAAATGAGCAGTTCTTC.

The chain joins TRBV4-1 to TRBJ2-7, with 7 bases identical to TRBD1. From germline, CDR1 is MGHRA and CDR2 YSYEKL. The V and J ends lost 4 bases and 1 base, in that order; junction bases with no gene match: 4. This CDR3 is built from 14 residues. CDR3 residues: CASSPPTGSYEQYF. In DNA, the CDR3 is TGCGCCAGCAGCCCCCCGACAGGGTCCTACGAGCAGTACTTC.